The 17 T cell receptor beta chains below all came from one sample that was sequenced in a study of beta chain features in type 1 diabetes. Overall study results and limits: Researchers report that Type 1 diabetes patients had moderately but significantly shorter TCRB CDR3s across all four CD4+ subsets.

As every portion of the isolated RNA was reverse transcribed, the sequencing read expressed TCRB transcripts. Repertoires were generated with immunoSEQ multiplex PCR, while TCRdb's copy carries only in-frame clones and drops some. The table shows 640,000 or so clones, with 11% to 15% occurring only once. Their cognate antigens are unknown. The sample comprised naive CD4+ T cells from blood. The origin of the receptors is a man aged 18 to 35 with type 1 diabetes.

This clone appeared a few times. The chain carries TRBV18 and TRBJ1-2, with unresolved D. Deletions cut 3 bases from V and 1 base from J, with 15 bases between. The CDR3 sequence is 16 residues long. Germline V gene data show CDR1 as KGHSH and CDR2 as LQKENI. DNA of the CDR3: TGTGCCAGCTCACCGTACGGCGCATTAAGTAACTATGGCTACACCTTC. It specifies CASSPYGALSNYGYTF.

This clone was counted between two and nine times. The rearrangement uses TRBV7-9 and TRBJ2-5; possibly TRBD2 for D (6 bases). This CDR3 region has 15 residues. Trimming cost V 6 bases and J 5 bases, with 19 bases left between them. CDR1 SEHNR and CDR2 FQNEAQ come from the germline V gene (reference sequence). CDR3 residues: CASRGSGKDRETQYF. CDR3 DNA: TGTGCCAGCAGGGGTAGCGGAAAGGATCGGGAGACCCAGTACTTC. The whole variable domain, remainder taken from reference TRBV7-9 and TRBJ2-5, is DTGVSQNPRHKITKRGQNVTFRCDPISEHNRLYWYRQTLGQGPEFLTYFQNEAQLEKSRLLSDRFSAERPKGSFSTLEIQRTEQGDSAMYLCASRGSGKDRETQYFGPGTRLLVL.

The V and J genes are TRBV4-3 and TRBJ2-3; D is uncertain. From germline, CDR1 is LGHNA and CDR2 YSLEER. Trimming took 0 bases from V and 7 from J, leaving 17 bases between them. This CDR3 spans 16 amino acids. CDR3 region: CASSQDPSVDVNTQYF. In DNA form, the CDR3 reads TGCGCCAGCAGCCAAGACCCCAGCGTGGATGTGAATACGCAGTATTTT.

In this sample, this clone turned up a few times. This sequence joins TRBV11-2 and TRBJ1-2; weak D call: TRBD1 (5 bases). The CDR3 spans 13 residues. V gave up 4 bases and J gave up 6 bases, with 12 bases separating them. Per the germline V gene, CDR1 is SGHAT and CDR2 is FQNNGV. CDR3 residues: CASSSPSRDGYTF. The CDR3 region has the DNA TGTGCCAGCAGCTCCCCCTCCAGGGATGGCTACACCTTC.

This clone was found a few times. The chain couples TRBV5-1 to TRBJ2-1, with no clear D. The CDR3 contains 12 residues. Per germline, CDR1 SGHRS and CDR2 YFSETQ. The germline V and J ends were trimmed by 4 bases and 6 bases, with 8 bases remaining between them. CDR3 DNA sequence: TGCGCCAGCAGCAGGAACGGCAATGAGCAGTTCTTC. It encodes CASSRNGNEQFF.

The chain has TRBV5-1 and TRBJ2-1; D uncertain. CDR1 and CDR2 (germline): SGHRS, YFSETQ. The CDR3 runs to 12 residues. V was trimmed by 4 bases and J by 2 bases, leaving 4 bases between them. CDR3 DNA: TGCGCCAGCAGCGACACCTACAATGAGCAGTTCTTC. This codes for CASSDTYNEQFF.

The chain combines TRBV19 with TRBJ2-2; no definite D call. CDR3 length equals 12 residues. Trimming took 4 bases from V and 6 from J, leaving 6 bases between them. Germline loops: CDR1 LNHDA, CDR2 SQIVND (reference sequence). The CDR3 here is CASSKHPGELFF. The CDR3 bases are TGTGCCAGTAGTAAACACCCCGGGGAGCTGTTTTTT.

This clone was counted only a few times. This chain joins TRBV6-1 and TRBJ1-1; D not resolved. Germline V gene lookup returns CDR1 MNHNS and CDR2 SASEGT. V was trimmed by 3 bases and J by 3 bases, leaving 8 bases between them. This CDR3 is built from 13 residues. The CDR3 DNA follows: TGTGCCAGCAGTGAGGCTCAGCACACTGAAGCTTTCTTT. Its protein product is CASSEAQHTEAFF.

This clone was seen more than once but under ten times. The chain carries TRBV7-9 and TRBJ2-2; no clear D gene. The V end was cut by 5 bases, the J end by 7 bases, with 17 bases between. CDR1 and CDR2 (germline): SEHNR, FQNEAQ (reference sequence). The CDR3 consists of 15 residues. CDR3 sequence: CASSPDWGLGGELFF. The CDR3 bases are TGTGCCAGCAGCCCCGACTGGGGTCTCGGCGGGGAGCTGTTTTTT.

The CDR3: CATRIGTEETQYF. CDR3 bases: TGTGCCACCAGAATAGGGACAGAAGAGACCCAGTACTTC. This rearrangement joins TRBV15 to TRBJ2-5; 7 nucleotides match TRBD1. The germline V gene has CDR1 LNHNV and CDR2 YYDKDF (reference sequence). The junction had 4 bases not matched to a gene; V was cut back by 6 bases and J by 3 bases. CDR3 size: 13 residues.

This clone was found a few times. The same CDR3 can be traced to other DNA sequences in this sample. This chain connects TRBV6-6 to TRBJ2-1; no definite D call. Trimming pared 4 bases from V and 4 bases from J, leaving 11 bases between. The CDR3 spans 14 residues. The germline CDR1 and CDR2 sequences are MNHNY and SVGAGI (reference sequence). The CDR3 region is CASSSPGSYNEQFF. The DNA of the CDR3 is TGTGCCAGCAGTTCCCCTGGCAGTTACAATGAGCAGTTCTTC.

A few counts support this clone. The chain combines TRBV29-1 with TRBJ1-1; 8 bases map to TRBD1. V shed 6 bases and J 8 bases; nucleotides not matched to a gene: 11. The CDR3 spans 13 residues. Germline V gene sequence: CDR1 SQVTM, CDR2 ANQGSEA. The CDR3 sequence is CSVFGTGLKEAFF. The CDR3 bases are TGCAGCGTCTTCGGGACAGGTCTAAAAGAAGCTTTCTTT.

The J gene is TRBJ2-1, the V gene TRBV7-9; 8 bases agree with TRBD2. Germline V gives CDR1 SEHNR, CDR2 FQNEAQ (reference sequence). The V segment lost 5 bases and the J segment 6 bases; nucleotides outside the gene matches: 6. This CDR3 has 14 residues. DNA of the CDR3: TGTGCCAGCAGCGTGAACAGCGGGAGCAATGAGCAGTTCTTC. As protein: CASSVNSGSNEQFF.

This chain links TRBV5-1 with TRBJ2-3; D possibly corresponds to TRBD2 (6 bases). Trimming took off 5 bases at V and 2 bases at J, with 15 bases between the two ends. CDR1 and CDR2 from the germline V gene are SGHRS and YFSETQ. The length of the CDR3 is 15 residues. DNA of the CDR3: TGCGCCAGCAGTGAGGGAGGTCAAACCACAGATACGCAGTATTTT. Protein product: CASSEGGQTTDTQYF.

This clone has more than one count but fewer than ten. The chain joins TRBV5-4 to TRBJ1-1; D call uncertain. Germline lookup yields CDR1 SGHNT and CDR2 YYREEE (reference sequence). V was shortened by 3 bases and J by 4 bases, with 16 bases between the two germline ends. This CDR3 comprises 15 residues. The CDR3 here is CASSSLGMGSTEAFF. The DNA for the CDR3 is TGTGCCAGCAGCTCCCTGGGGATGGGGAGCACTGAAGCTTTCTTT. Filled out from reference TRBV5-4 and TRBJ1-1, the complete variable domain reads ETGVTQSPTHLIKTRGQQVTLRCSSQSGHNTVSWYQQALGQGPQFIFQYYREEENGRGNFPPRFSGLQFPNYSSELNVNALELDDSALYLCASSSLGMGSTEAFFGQGTRLTVV.

This clone has a handful of counts. The V and J genes are TRBV29-1 and TRBJ2-6; D may match TRBD1 or TRBD2 (5 bases each). CDR3 size: 19 residues. V was clipped by 6 bases and J by 0 bases, with 24 bases between them. The germline gives CDR1 SQVTM, CDR2 ANQGSEA. DNA of the CDR3: TGCAGCGTGCGGTCCGGGGCCCCAGCCGAAATCTCTGGGGCCAACGTCCTGACTTTC. As protein: CSVRSGAPAEISGANVLTF.

The rearrangement uses TRBV5-4 and TRBJ2-1; D is unresolved. Germline lookup yields CDR1 SGHNT and CDR2 YYREEE (reference sequence). Trimming took off 4 bases at V and 15 bases at J, with 17 bases between the two ends. The CDR3 consists of 12 residues. Written as DNA, the CDR3 is TGTGCCAGCAGCCCGTTGGAATCATCTCTGTTCTTC. The encoded protein is CASSPLESSLFF. Full variable domain (missing parts from reference TRBV5-4 and TRBJ2-1): ETGVTQSPTHLIKTRGQQVTLRCSSQSGHNTVSWYQQALGQGPQFIFQYYREEENGRGNFPPRFSGLQFPNYSSELNVNALELDDSALYLCASSPLESSLFFGPGTRLTVL.